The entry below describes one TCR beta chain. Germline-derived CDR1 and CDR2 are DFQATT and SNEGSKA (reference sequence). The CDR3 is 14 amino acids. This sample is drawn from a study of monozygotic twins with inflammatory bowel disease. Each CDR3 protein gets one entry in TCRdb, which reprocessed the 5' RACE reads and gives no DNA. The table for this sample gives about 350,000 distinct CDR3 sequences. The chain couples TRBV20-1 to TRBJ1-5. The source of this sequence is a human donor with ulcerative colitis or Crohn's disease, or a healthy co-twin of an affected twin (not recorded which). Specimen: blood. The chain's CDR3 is CSAREGSSNQPQHF.